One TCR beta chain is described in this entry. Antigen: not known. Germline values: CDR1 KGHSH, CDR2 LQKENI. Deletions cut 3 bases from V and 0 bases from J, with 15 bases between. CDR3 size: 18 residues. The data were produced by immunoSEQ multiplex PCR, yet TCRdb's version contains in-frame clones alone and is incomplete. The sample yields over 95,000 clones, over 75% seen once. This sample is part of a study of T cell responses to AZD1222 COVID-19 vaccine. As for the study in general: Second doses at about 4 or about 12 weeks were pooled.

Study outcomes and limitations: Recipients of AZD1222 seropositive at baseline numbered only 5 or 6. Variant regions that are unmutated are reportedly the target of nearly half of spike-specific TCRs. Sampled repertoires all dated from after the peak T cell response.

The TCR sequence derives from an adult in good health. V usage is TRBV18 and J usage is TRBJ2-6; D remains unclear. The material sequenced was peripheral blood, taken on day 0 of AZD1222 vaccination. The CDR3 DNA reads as TGTGCCAGCTCACCTTCGACGGTGATTTTCTCTGGGGCCAACGTCCTGACTTTC. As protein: CASSPSTVIFSGANVLTF.